Reported below is one T cell receptor beta chain. Its recognized antigen is unknown. No clone much larger than this one lies a single base away; base qualities are absent. The data originate from a study of Ad26.COV2.S vaccination and SARS-CoV-2 variants (dated by TCRdb to the early 2020s). About the investigation overall: Vaccine-arm donors came from COV1001, a multicentre, randomized, double-blind, placebo-controlled phase I-IIa trial of Ad26.COV2.S in healthy adults. A total of 32 samples were included in the TCR-sequenced set, comprising about 20 Ad26.COV2.S vaccine recipients, 5 placebo recipients and 8 SARS-CoV-2 convalescent individuals. Participants in the trial were split at random into five groups of five each, receiving low-dose or high-dose Ad26.COV2.S once or twice, or else placebo on both occasions. Investigators did not know the trial group allocation while performing experiments and assessing outcomes. TCRbeta repertoire sequencing served as the tool for gauging how specific and how broad the SARS-CoV-2-reactive T cell receptors were following Ad26.COV2.S vaccination. Ad26.COV2.S was administered intramuscularly at a dose of 5x10^10 or 1x10^11 viral particles, either as one shot or as two shots given 56 days apart.

TCRbeta CDR3 regions were sequenced with the immunoSEQ Assay. After extraction, genomic DNA underwent amplification by bias-controlled multiplex PCR, followed by high-throughput sequencing. The authors processed their data as follows. To quantify the absolute abundance of every unique TCRbeta CDR3 region, sequences were collapsed and filtered. T cell fraction was estimated by normalizing TCRbeta template counts to usable DNA, with usable DNA measured through amplification of reference genes found in all nucleated cells. Repertoire TCRs were annotated as SARS-CoV-2-specific when V gene, CDR3 amino acid sequence and J gene were exactly matched to a known reactive TCR set. The reference SARS-CoV-2 TCR set came from MIRA and was filtered for enrichment in COVID-19-positive ImmuneCODE repertoires, removing public or cross-reactive TCRs. Using the MIRA antigens, annotated TCRs were further analysed by specific ORF or by position within an ORF. Breadth was defined as the number of annotated unique rearrangements divided by the total number of unique productive rearrangements, and depth was defined as the summed frequency of the annotated unique rearrangements. TCR breadth was compared between groups using two-sided Wilcoxon rank-sum tests. Imported from immuneACCESS, the table was reduced by TCRdb to in-frame sequences with V and J called. These copies leave out some clones; in studies compared against another copy, an unresolved V gene accounts for under half, and the cause of the remainder is not known. V, J and clone size derive from that table, while D and trimming were established from the DNA sequence. Across this sample there are 350,000 to 550,000 clones, with roughly nine tenths seen only once. The top ten clonotypes cover about 2.7% of the sample.

Trimming costs V 5 bases and J 6 bases, and their ends lie 10 bases apart. Spanning cysteine to phenylalanine, the CDR3 consists of 13 amino acids. Just CDR3 DNA is preserved here, 39 bases in frame from base 1. CDR1 LNHNV and CDR2 YYDKDF are derived from the germline V gene (reference sequence). The sample's treatment or condition label, decoded: some 20 received Ad26.COV2.S at low or high dose, single or two shots; roughly five received placebo; per-sample allocation not given. For vaccine and placebo recipients, the sequenced repertoires came from samples collected on day 63 after the first injection. In Cohort 1b, some 25 adults aged 18-55 years were enrolled at a single site in Boston, USA, between 29 July and 7 August 2020. Ad26.COV2.S was a replication-incompetent adenovirus type 26 vector that expressed a prefusion-stabilized SARS-CoV-2 spike protein derived from the original Wuhan strain.

The study at large found these results: According to the authors, total T cell responses may have been underestimated by the TCR breadth and depth analyses. The study lacked the statistical power to compare responses across vaccine doses or regimens. Vaccine and placebo recipients had similar non-spike TCR breadth, a finding consistent with the vaccine containing only spike. Substantial breadth of spike-specific CD8+ and CD4+ T cell responses was reported after vaccination. Higher spike-specific TCR breadth was observed in Ad26.COV2.S recipients than in placebo recipients (P = 0.0014).

Sample: peripheral blood, taken in a trial of Ad26.COV2.S vaccine versus placebo. This receptor was identified in a person aged 18 to 59 who received the Ad26.COV2.S COVID-19 vaccine or a placebo. This sequence uses TRBV15 and TRBJ2-2; TRBD2 is a possible D gene, resting on 5 matching bases. The CDR3 region: CATSLRGAGELFF. The nucleotides read TGTGCCACCAGCCTCCGGGGTGCCGGGGAGCTGTTTTTT.